This T cell receptor beta chain appears in the sequencing data of a study of CD8 T cells in Susac syndrome. Random-hexamer reverse transcription was applied to roughly 0.5 to 1 ug RNA. Amplification of TCR beta CDR3 was carried out by immunoSEQ multiplex PCR, which covered 54 Vbeta and 13 Jbeta segments. TCRdb re-analysed the immunoSEQ multiplex PCR reads in MiXCR, keeping a single row per CDR3 protein. The sample includes 190,000 or so distinct CDR3 sequences, 95% of them seen just once. The germline gives CDR1 DFQATT, CDR2 SNEGSKA (reference sequence). The ends were cut back, 8 bases at V and 4 bases at J, with 19 bases in the middle. This CDR3 is 14 amino acids long. The authors sequenced TCR beta from blood CD8+ and CD4+ T cells. The multiple sclerosis control group was made up of treatment-naive patients with stable or active relapsing-remitting disease. CD8+ and CD4+ T cells were negatively isolated; TEMRA cells were FACS-enriched.

Sequenced: CD4+ T cells from PBMCs. This TCR was sampled from a human donor with multiple sclerosis. The chain employs TRBV20-1 and TRBJ2-3; a weak D match, TRBD2 (7 bases). The CDR3 DNA sequence: TGCAGTTCCGAAAGGGGGGGGCGATCAGATACGCAGTATTTT. It encodes CSSERGGRSDTQYF.